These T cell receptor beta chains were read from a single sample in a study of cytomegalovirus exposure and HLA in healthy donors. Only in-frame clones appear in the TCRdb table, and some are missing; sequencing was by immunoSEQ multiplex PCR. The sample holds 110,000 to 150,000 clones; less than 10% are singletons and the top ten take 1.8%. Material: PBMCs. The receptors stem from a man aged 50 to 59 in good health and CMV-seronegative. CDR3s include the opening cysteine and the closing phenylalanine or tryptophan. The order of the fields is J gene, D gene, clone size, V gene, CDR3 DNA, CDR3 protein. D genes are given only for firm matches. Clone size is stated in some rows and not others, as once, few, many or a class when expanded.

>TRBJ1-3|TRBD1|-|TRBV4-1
TGCGCCAGCAGCCAACCAGGGGGTCTGTCTGGAAACACCATATATTTT
CASSQPGGLSGNTIYF
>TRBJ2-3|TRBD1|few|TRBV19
TGTGCCAGTAGATACAGGGGGCAGGGAGATACGCAGTATTTT
CASRYRGQGDTQYF
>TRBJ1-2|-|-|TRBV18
TGTGCCAGCTCACCGAATGTTCTGTACGCAGGGCGATTAGGCTACACCTTC
CASSPNVLYAGRLGYTF
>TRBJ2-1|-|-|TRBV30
TGTGCCTGGAGCGCCTCTACGCTTTACAATGAGCAGTTCTTC
CAWSASTLYNEQFF
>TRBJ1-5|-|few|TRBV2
TGTGCCAGCAGTGTGGCAGGGAATGGCAATCAGCCCCAGCATTTT
CASSVAGNGNQPQHF
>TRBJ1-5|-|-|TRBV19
TGTGCCAGTAGTGATGAAACAGATCTGTCGCCCCAGCATTTT
CASSDETDLSPQHF
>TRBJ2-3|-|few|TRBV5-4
TGTGCCAGCAGCCCGAGGTCGGCTACAGATACGCAGTATTTT
CASSPRSATDTQYF
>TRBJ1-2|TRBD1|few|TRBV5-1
TGCGCCAGCAGCTTGGAAAATACAGGGGTAGATGGCTACACCTTC
CASSLENTGVDGYTF
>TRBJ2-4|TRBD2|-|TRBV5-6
TGTGCCAGCAGCTGGGGGGGAAAAGCCAAAAACATTCAGTACTTC
CASSWGGKAKNIQYF
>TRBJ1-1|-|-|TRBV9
TGTGCCAGCAGCGTAGGTGTCAGTATGAACACTGAAGCTTTCTTT
CASSVGVSMNTEAFF
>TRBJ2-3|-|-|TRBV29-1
TGCAGCGCGAACCGCGCACGGGGAAGTACAGATACGCAGTATTTT
CSANRARGSTDTQYF
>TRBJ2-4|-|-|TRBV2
TGTGCCAGCAGACTTCAGGCAGTCAAAAACATTCAGTACTTC
CASRLQAVKNIQYF
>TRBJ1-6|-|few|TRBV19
TGTGCCAGTAAGGCCGGGTCACCCCTCCACTTT
CASKAGSPLHF
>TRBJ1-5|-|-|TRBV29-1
TGCAGCGTCAGGGGCGGATACAATCAGCCCCAGCATTTT
CSVRGGYNQPQHF
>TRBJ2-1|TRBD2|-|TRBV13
TGTGCCAGCAGCCCGGAGGGACTAGCGGGGAAAGATGAGCAGTTCTTC
CASSPEGLAGKDEQFF
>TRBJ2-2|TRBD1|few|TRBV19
TGTGCCAGTAGTAGGGACAGACCCACTAACACCGGGGAGCTGTTTTTT
CASSRDRPTNTGELFF
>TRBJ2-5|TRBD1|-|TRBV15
TGTGCCACCAGTGGTACCGGGACAGGGAAAGAGACCCAGTACTTC
CATSGTGTGKETQYF
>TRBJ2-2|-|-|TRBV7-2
TGTGCCAGCAGCTTAGCAGGGGATATCACCGGGGAGCTGTTTTTT
CASSLAGDITGELFF
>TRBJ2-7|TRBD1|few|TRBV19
TGTGCCAGTAGTATCCGGGACAGCTCTTACGAGCAGTACTTC
CASSIRDSSYEQYF
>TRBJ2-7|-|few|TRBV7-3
TGTGCCAGCAGCTCGCCCGGTCCCGAGGTCTCCGAGCAGTACTTC
CASSSPGPEVSEQYF
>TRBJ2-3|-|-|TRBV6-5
TGTGCCAGCACCCCCCGGGGAACAGATACGCAGTATTTT
CASTPRGTDTQYF
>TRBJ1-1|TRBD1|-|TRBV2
TGTGCCAGCACCGACAGGGGTGGTTACGGGACGGTGAACACTGAAGCTTTCTTT
CASTDRGGYGTVNTEAFF
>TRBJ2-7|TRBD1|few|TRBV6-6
TGTGCCAGCAGTTATGACAGGGCCTACGAGCAGTACTTC
CASSYDRAYEQYF
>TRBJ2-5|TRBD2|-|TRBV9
TGTGCCAGCAGCGTAGGGGCGGGGGGGCATCAAGAGACCCAGTACTTC
CASSVGAGGHQETQYF
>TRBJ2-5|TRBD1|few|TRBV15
TGTGCCACCAGCGTGGACAGGGGGCAGGAGACCCAGTACTTC
CATSVDRGQETQYF
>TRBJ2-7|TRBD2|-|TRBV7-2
TGTGCCAGCAGCCGCCCGGCTAGCGGGAAATACGAGCAGTACTTC
CASSRPASGKYEQYF
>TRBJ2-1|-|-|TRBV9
TGTGCCAGCAGCGTAGACGGTTCCTCCAATGAGCAGTTCTTC
CASSVDGSSNEQFF
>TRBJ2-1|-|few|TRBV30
TGTGCCTGGGCAGGACTCCCGCCCTTCAATGAGCAGTTCTTC
CAWAGLPPFNEQFF
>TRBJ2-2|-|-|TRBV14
TGTGCCAGCAGCCAAGATTACGGGTCCCAGAACACCGGGGAGCTGTTTTTT
CASSQDYGSQNTGELFF
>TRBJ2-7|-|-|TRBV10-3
TGTGCCATCAGTGAAACAGAGTACGAGCAGTACTTC
CAISETEYEQYF
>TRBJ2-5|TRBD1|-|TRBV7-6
TGTGCCAGCAGCTTATCCAGGGGGACCCAAGAGACCCAGTACTTC
CASSLSRGTQETQYF